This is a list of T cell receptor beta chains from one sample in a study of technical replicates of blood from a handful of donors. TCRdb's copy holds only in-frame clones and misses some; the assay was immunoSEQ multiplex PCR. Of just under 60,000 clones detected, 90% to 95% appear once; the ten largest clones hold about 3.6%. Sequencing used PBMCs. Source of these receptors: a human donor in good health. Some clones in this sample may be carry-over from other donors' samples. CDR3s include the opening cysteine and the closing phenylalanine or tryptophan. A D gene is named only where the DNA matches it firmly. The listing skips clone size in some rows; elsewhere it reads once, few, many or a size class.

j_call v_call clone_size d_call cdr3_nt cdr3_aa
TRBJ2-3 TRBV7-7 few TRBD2 TGTGCCAGCAGCTTATCCGGGACTAGCGCGCAGTATTTT CASSLSGTSAQYF
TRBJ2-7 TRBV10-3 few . TGTGCCATCGGGTTGTCCGGGGAACTCTACGAGCAGTACTTC CAIGLSGELYEQYF
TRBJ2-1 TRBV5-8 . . TGTGCCAGCAGCTTGGAGGGCGGGATCCTAGAGCAGTTCTTC CASSLEGGILEQFF
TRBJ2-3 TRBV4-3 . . TGCGCCAGCAGCCAAGATCGTGTTAGCCCTAGCACAGATACGCAGTATTTT CASSQDRVSPSTDTQYF
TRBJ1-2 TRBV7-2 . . TGTGCCAGCAGCCAAAGGCTGGGCTCCGGTGGCTACACCTTC CASSQRLGSGGYTF
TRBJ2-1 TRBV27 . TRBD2 TGTGCCAGCAGCGTCTTACTAGCGGGATTCAATGAGCAGTTCTTC CASSVLLAGFNEQFF
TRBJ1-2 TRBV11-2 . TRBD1 TGTGCCAGCGGGACAGGGGGCTGGTATGGCTACACCTTC CASGTGGWYGYTF
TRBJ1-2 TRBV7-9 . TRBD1 TGTGCCAGCAGCTTATCACAGGGGGCTACTGGCTACACCTTC CASSLSQGATGYTF
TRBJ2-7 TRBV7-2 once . TGTGCCAGCAGCCAGCTACCAGGGGAGCAGTACTTC CASSQLPGEQYF
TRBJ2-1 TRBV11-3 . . TGTGCCAGCAGCCCGAGGGGGATCGGCAACAATGAGCAGTTCTTC CASSPRGIGNNEQFF
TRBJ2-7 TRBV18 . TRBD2 TGTGCCAGCTCACCACCTAGCGGGAGCCTTGGCGAGCAGTACTTC CASSPPSGSLGEQYF
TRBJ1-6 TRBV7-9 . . TGTGCCAGCAGCTTAATACAGGATAATTCACCCCTCCACTTT CASSLIQDNSPLHF
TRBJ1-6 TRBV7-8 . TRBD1 TGTGCCAGCAGCTCAAGAGGGGGGGACAGGTTTACACCCCTCCACTTT CASSSRGGDRFTPLHF
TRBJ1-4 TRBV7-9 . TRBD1 TGTGCCAGCAGCTTAGACCGGACAGGGGGTAGTGAAAAACTGTTTTTT CASSLDRTGGSEKLFF
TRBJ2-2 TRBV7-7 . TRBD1 TGTGCCAGCAGCTTAGATAGTATACAGGGGGTTATTACAAACACCGGGGAGCTGTTTTTT CASSLDSIQGVITNTGELFF
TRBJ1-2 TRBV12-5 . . TGTGCTAGTGGTTTGGACCTTCATGGGGCGTACTCTGGCTACACCTTC CASGLDLHGAYSGYTF
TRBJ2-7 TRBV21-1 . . TGTGCCAGCTTCCGACTAGCGTTTAGAGGGGAGTACTTC CASFRLAFRGEYF
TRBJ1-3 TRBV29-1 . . TGCAGCGTTGCACAGGGTGCGGGAAACACCATATATTTT CSVAQGAGNTIYF
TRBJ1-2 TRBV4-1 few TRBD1 TGCGCCAGCAGCCCCAGGGACAGGGGAATAGGCTACACCTTC CASSPRDRGIGYTF
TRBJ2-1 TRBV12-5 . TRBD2 TGTGCTAGTGGCCTAGCGGGAAGTTACTATGAGCAGTTCTTC CASGLAGSYYEQFF
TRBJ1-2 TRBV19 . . TGTGCCAGTAGTATCCCCACAGATGGCTACACCTTC CASSIPTDGYTF
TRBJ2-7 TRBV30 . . TGTGCCTGGAGTAGCGGAGGGGTCGTAGAGCAGTACTTC CAWSSGGVVEQYF
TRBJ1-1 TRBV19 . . TGTGCCAGTAGTAATTCAGGGGTGAACACTGAAGCTTTCTTT CASSNSGVNTEAFF
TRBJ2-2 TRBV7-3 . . TGTGCCAGCAAGCGGGACATCAACACCGGGGAGCTGTTTTTT CASKRDINTGELFF
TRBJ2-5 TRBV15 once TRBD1 TGTGCCACCAGCAGAGATATCTATACAGGGGTAACGAGGGAGACCCAGTACTTC CATSRDIYTGVTRETQYF
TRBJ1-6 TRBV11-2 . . TGTGCCAGCAGCTTAGATCTGGGACTAGACGTCAATTCACCCCTCCACTTT CASSLDLGLDVNSPLHF
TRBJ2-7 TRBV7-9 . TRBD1 TGTGCCAGCAGCTTTATCCCGGGACAGGGGCCCGTATGGGAGCAGTACTTC CASSFIPGQGPVWEQYF
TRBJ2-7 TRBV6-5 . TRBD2 TGTGCCAGCAGTTACTCCGGAGGCGGGGGGCTTCACGAGCAGTACTTC CASSYSGGGGLHEQYF
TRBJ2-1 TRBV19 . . TGTGCCAGTATGGAGGGGTACAATGAGCAGTTCTTC CASMEGYNEQFF
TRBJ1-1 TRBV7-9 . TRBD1 TGTGCCAGCAGCTTAGAAAGGGGGCCCACTGAAGCTTTCTTT CASSLERGPTEAFF
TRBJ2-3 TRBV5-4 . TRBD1 TGTGCCAGCAGCACGGGGGACAGGGGGCGACAAGATACGCAGTATTTT CASSTGDRGRQDTQYF
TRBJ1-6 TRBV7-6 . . TGTGCCAGCAGCTTAAATGGAGGGTCACGGTCACCCCTCCACTTT CASSLNGGSRSPLHF
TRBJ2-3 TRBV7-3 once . TGTGCCAGCAGCTCCGGGGGTCCCGCAGATACGCAGTATTTT CASSSGGPADTQYF
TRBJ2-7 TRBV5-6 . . TGTGCCAGCAGCCTCCCCAGGGTTTCTCCCGAGCAGTACTTC CASSLPRVSPEQYF
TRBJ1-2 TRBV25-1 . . TGTGCCAGCAGGGAAGGAGAAGTTTATGGCTACACCTTC CASREGEVYGYTF
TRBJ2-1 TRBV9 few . TGTGCCAGCAGCGCGTGGGGGGGGCGAGAGCAGTTCTTC CASSAWGGREQFF
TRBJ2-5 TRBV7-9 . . TGTGCCAGCAGCGCCGAGGAGCTAGTACGGGGGACCCAGTACTTC CASSAEELVRGTQYF
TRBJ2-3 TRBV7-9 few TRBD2 TGTGCCAGCAGCTCTCCCCGCGGGGGGGGCACAGATACGCAGTATTTT CASSSPRGGGTDTQYF
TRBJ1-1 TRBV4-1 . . TGCGCCAGCAGGGATACAGGAAAGAACACTGAAGCTTTCTTT CASRDTGKNTEAFF
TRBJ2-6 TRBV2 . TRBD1 TGTGCCAGCAGACGACAGGGGTCCGCCGTGAGCTCTGGGGCCAACGTCCTGACTTTC CASRRQGSAVSSGANVLTF
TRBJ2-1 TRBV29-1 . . TGCAGCGTTACGACCGTGGGGGGAGTCAGAAATGAGCAGTTCTTC CSVTTVGGVRNEQFF
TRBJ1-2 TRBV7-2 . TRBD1 TGTGCCAGCAGCGCTGCCTGGGGCAGGGGGGATGGCTACACCTTC CASSAAWGRGDGYTF
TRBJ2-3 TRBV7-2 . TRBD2 TGTGCCAGCAGCCTGGGGACTAGCGGGGCAGATACGCAGTATTTT CASSLGTSGADTQYF
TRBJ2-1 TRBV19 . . TGTGCCAGTAGTATAGGACTAGGGCCCCAGGGGCAGTTCTTC CASSIGLGPQGQFF
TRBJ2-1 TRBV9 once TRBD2 TGTGCCAGCAGCTCCCCGGTCAGCGGGGGGCACTACAATGAGCAGTTCTTC CASSSPVSGGHYNEQFF
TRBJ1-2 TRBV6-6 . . TGTGCCAGCAGGCCCGACAGTTATAACTATGGCTACACCTTC CASRPDSYNYGYTF
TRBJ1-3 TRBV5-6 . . TGTGCCAGCAGCTTGGATGGCAGGGAAGGAAACACCATATATTTT CASSLDGREGNTIYF
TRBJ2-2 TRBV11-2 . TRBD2 TGTGCCAGCAGCCGGGGGGGCGGGGAGCTGTTTTTT CASSRGGGELFF
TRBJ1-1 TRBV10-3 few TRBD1 TGTGCCTGTAAAGGGCAGGGGGCCACTGAAGCTTTCTTT CACKGQGATEAFF
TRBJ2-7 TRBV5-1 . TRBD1 TGCGCCAGCAGCACGGGACAGGGGAGATCCTACGAGCAGTACTTC CASSTGQGRSYEQYF
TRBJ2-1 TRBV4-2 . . TGTGCCAGCAGCCAAGATCTTAGCGCTGCCCCCAATGAGCAGTTCTTC CASSQDLSAAPNEQFF
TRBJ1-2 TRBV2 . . TGTGCCAGCAGTGAACGGGGTACCGAAGCTAACTATGGCTACACCTTC CASSERGTEANYGYTF
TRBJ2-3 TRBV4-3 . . TGCGCCAGCAGCCAAGCCCTAAGGAGTGGAGGGAGCACAGATACGCAGTATTTT CASSQALRSGGSTDTQYF
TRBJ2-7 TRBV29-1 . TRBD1 TGCAGCGTTGGTTGGACAGGGGGCAACGAGCAGTACTTC CSVGWTGGNEQYF
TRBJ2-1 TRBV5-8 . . TGTGCCAGCAGCTTGGGACTCCCCGCCGGTGAGCAGTTCTTC CASSLGLPAGEQFF
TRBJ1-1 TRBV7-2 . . TGTGCCAGCTCTGGGGGGGGGAACACTGAAGCTTTCTTT CASSGGGNTEAFF
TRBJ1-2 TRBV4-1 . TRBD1 TGCGCCAGCAGCCGCTTCTCGACAGGGGTGTACTATGGCTACACCTTC CASSRFSTGVYYGYTF